This T cell receptor beta chain was profiled in a study of blood T cell repertoires in COVID-19. Looking at the study overall: Both acute and convalescent COVID-19 samples were obtained from the United States, Italy and Spain. PBMCs, B-cell-depleted T cells, or T cells provided the cDNA or gDNA that made up the material.

The CDR3 totals 15 residues. V dropped 2 bases and J dropped 4; count of bases not matched to a gene: 5. Germline V gives CDR1 LGHDT, CDR2 YNNKEL (reference sequence). Original handling: Nucleated cell number was recorded as an estimate derived from reference gene primer amplification. Clones were sequenced by immunoSEQ multiplex PCR, and TCRdb holds only the in-frame ones, with some missing. V, J and clone size are those of that table, while D and trimming were read from the DNA. The sample includes about 100,000 clones, less than 80% seen only once; the top ten take about 20%. Specimen: peripheral blood. The receptor was isolated from a man in his sixties or seventies with active or convalescent COVID-19. This rearrangement joins TRBV3-1 (or the pseudogene TRBV3-2) to TRBJ2-5, with TRBD2 matching over 9 bases. Here the CDR3 reads CASSQLSGSGETQYF. In DNA, the CDR3 is TGTGCCAGCAGCCAACTTAGCGGGAGCGGAGAGACCCAGTACTTC.